Shown below are 22 T cell receptor beta chains from a single sample sequenced in a study of cytomegalovirus exposure and HLA in healthy donors. TCRdb's table, derived via immunoSEQ multiplex PCR, lists solely in-frame clones and lacks some. Of 95,000 to 150,000 clones listed, 89% were seen once; the top ten hold 1% to 1.4%. Source material: PBMCs. The receptor source for this set is a woman aged 18-35 years in good health and CMV-seronegative.

The chain couples TRBV6-1 to TRBJ1-5; perhaps TRBD1 as D (6 bases). Trimming pared 0 bases from V and 6 bases from J, leaving 12 bases between. In germline, CDR1 is MNHNS, CDR2 SASEGT. This CDR3 spans 15 amino acids. CDR3 coding DNA: TGTGCCAGCAGTGAAGCTGGGGGGGGCCGTCAGCCCCAGCATTTT. This translates into CASSEAGGGRQPQHF.

This chain links TRBV4-3 with TRBJ2-1, with D uncertain. The CDR3 consists of 15 residues. The germline gives CDR1 LGHNA, CDR2 YSLEER. Trimming cost V 1 base and J 6 bases, with 13 bases left between them. The CDR3 sequence is CASSQAHASPNEQFF. DNA for the CDR3: TGCGCCAGCAGCCAAGCTCACGCAAGCCCCAATGAGCAGTTCTTC.

This rearrangement joins TRBV11-2 to TRBJ2-1; D not certain. Trimming took 5 bases from V and 2 from J, leaving 10 bases between them. CDR1 and CDR2 from the germline V gene are SGHAT and FQNNGV. The CDR3 runs 14 residues. CDR3 sequence reads: CASSLLKPYNEQFF. CDR3 sequence (DNA): TGTGCCAGCAGCCTACTTAAACCCTACAATGAGCAGTTCTTC.

This chain uses TRBV11-1 with TRBJ2-1; 15 nucleotides agree with TRBD2. The CDR3 runs to 16 residues. V trimming: 5 bases; J trimming: 10 bases; junction bases outside the gene matches: 9. Looked up from germline, CDR1 is SGHAT and CDR2 is FQDESV (reference sequence). The CDR3 region has the DNA TGTGCCAGCAGCGACAGGACTAGCGGGAGGGCCGAGGAGCAGTTCTTC. It translates to CASSDRTSGRAEEQFF.

This clone was seen a few times. This chain joins TRBV6-6 and TRBJ1-2; 8 bases map to TRBD1. Trimming took 5 bases from V and 4 from J; bases not matched to a gene: 9. This CDR3 contains 15 residues. CDR1 is MNHNY, CDR2 SVGAGI, per germline (reference sequence). CDR3 residues: CASSATGQAFYGYTF. CDR3 coding DNA: TGTGCCAGCAGTGCTACGGGACAGGCCTTCTATGGCTACACCTTC.

The chain joins TRBV27 to TRBJ1-1; no clear D gene. The V gene lost 6 bases and the J gene lost 4 bases, with 12 bases spanning the gap. The CDR3 is 13 residues long. Germline lookup yields CDR1 MNHEY and CDR2 SMNVEV (reference sequence). CDR3 sequence (DNA): TGTGCCAGCAGCCCGCGTGATGGCACTGAAGCTTTCTTT. This encodes CASSPRDGTEAFF.

The chain employs TRBV5-1 and TRBJ1-4, with D possibly TRBD1 on 6 matching bases. Germline-derived CDR1 and CDR2 are SGHRS and YFSETQ. The germline V and J ends were trimmed by 4 bases and 7 bases, with 17 bases remaining between them. The length of the CDR3 is 15 residues. For the CDR3, the DNA is TGCGCCAGCAGCCCCCCGGCAGGGGAGAGTGAAAAACTGTTTTTT. Translated, it gives CASSPPAGESEKLFF.

The V and J genes are TRBV9 and TRBJ2-5; 7 bases map to TRBD1. Germline values: CDR1 SGDLS, CDR2 YYNGEE. Trimming removed 3 bases from V and 3 bases from J; junction bases left unmatched: 5. There are 14 residues in the CDR3. The CDR3 DNA follows: TGTGCCAGCAGCGGGTGGGACAGTGAAGAGACCCAGTACTTC. As protein: CASSGWDSEETQYF.

This clone appeared a single time. V and J are TRBV6-5 and TRBJ1-1, with a possible D match to TRBD1 (5 bases). The CDR3 extends over 14 amino acids. V was pared by 2 bases and J by 5 bases, with 12 bases between. Looked up from germline, CDR1 is MNHEY and CDR2 is SVGAGI. In DNA form, the CDR3 reads TGTGCCAGCAGTTACGTGGGGCGAAGGACTGAAGCTTTCTTT. It yields the protein CASSYVGRRTEAFF.

The genes are TRBV19 and TRBJ2-3; 9 bases align to TRBD2. V trimming: 6 bases; J trimming: 4 bases; junction bases outside the gene matches: 5. The CDR3 length is 14 residues. Germline V CDR1 and CDR2: LNHDA, SQIVND (reference sequence). The CDR3 protein is CASRASGNPDTQYF. Here the CDR3 DNA reads TGTGCCAGTAGGGCTAGCGGGAACCCAGATACGCAGTATTTT.

The chain recombines TRBV6-1 with TRBJ1-5; D may be TRBD1 (6 bases). CDR1 is MNHNS and CDR2 is SASEGT in the germline V gene. Trimming removed 4 bases at V and 2 bases at J, with 12 bases between. This CDR3 comprises 15 residues. CDR3 amino acids: CASSVGNRGNQPQHF. CDR3 coding DNA: TGTGCCAGCAGTGTGGGTAACAGGGGCAATCAGCCCCAGCATTTT.

The V and J genes are TRBV30 and TRBJ1-1; D ambiguous. V was trimmed by 4 bases and J by 0 bases, leaving 6 bases between them. Germline assignment: CDR1 GTSNPN and CDR2 SVGIG (reference sequence). CDR3 length: 12 residues. CDR3 DNA: TGTGCCTGGACTAGAATGAACACTGAAGCTTTCTTT. Translated, it gives CAWTRMNTEAFF.

The chain joins TRBV5-4 to TRBJ1-5; 7 bases line up with TRBD1. This CDR3 contains 14 residues. CDR1 and CDR2 (germline): SGHNT, YYREEE (reference sequence). With V trimmed by 4 bases and J by 7 bases, 8 bases remained unmatched. The CDR3, as DNA: TGTGCCAGCAGCCATCAGGGGGTAGGACAGCCCCAGCATTTT. Amino acid sequence: CASSHQGVGQPQHF.

The chain is built from TRBV11-2 and TRBJ1-1, with D hard to call. CDR3 size: 14 residues. Germline CDR1 reads SGHAT; CDR2 reads FQNNGV. Trimming cost V 2 bases and J 1 base, with 8 bases left between them. The CDR3 coding sequence is TGTGCCAGCAGCTTATTTCCCAAGAACACTGAAGCTTTCTTT. Translating it yields CASSLFPKNTEAFF. The whole variable domain, filled in from reference TRBV11-2 and TRBJ1-1, reads EAGVAQSPRYKIIEKRQSVAFWCNPISGHATLYWYQQILGQGPKLLIQFQNNGVVDDSQLPKDRFSAERLKGVDSTLKIQPAKLEDSAVYLCASSLFPKNTEAFFGQGTRLTVV.

This clone was seen a handful of times. V is TRBV2 and J is TRBJ1-1, with D possibly matching TRBD1 (6 bases). This CDR3 is built from 13 residues. Per germline, CDR1 SNHLY and CDR2 FYNNEI. Trimming cost V 7 bases and J 4 bases, with 13 bases left between them. The CDR3 sequence is CASTEQGGTEAFF. The CDR3 coding sequence is TGTGCCAGCACCGAACAGGGCGGCACTGAAGCTTTCTTT.

The chain has TRBV28 and TRBJ1-2; no reliable D call. Germline loops: CDR1 MDHEN, CDR2 SYDVKM. With 3 bases removed from V and 5 bases from J, the gap between germline ends came to 13 bases. The CDR3 runs 14 residues. The CDR3 spells CASSLGRGGYGYTF. In DNA, the CDR3 is TGTGCCAGCAGTTTGGGCCGGGGTGGGTATGGCTACACCTTC.

The chain combines TRBV28 with TRBJ1-5; 11 bases fit TRBD1. The germline V gene has CDR1 MDHEN and CDR2 SYDVKM. This CDR3 comprises 19 residues. The J segment lost 4 bases and the V segment lost 3 bases, leaving 14 bases of the junction unmatched. DNA of the CDR3: TGTGCCAGCAGTTTGGTGGGACCGGGACAGGGGGTTTGGAATCAGCCCCAGCATTTT. Protein: CASSLVGPGQGVWNQPQHF.

The gene calls are TRBV28 and TRBJ1-1; 9 positions match TRBD1. Trimming removed 5 bases from V and 4 bases from J; junction bases left unmatched: 5. Per the germline V gene, CDR1 is MDHEN and CDR2 is SYDVKM. The CDR3 is 14 residues long. CDR3 DNA sequence: TGTGCCAGCAGTGCGGGACAGGGTGGCACTGAAGCTTTCTTT. This encodes CASSAGQGGTEAFF.

The chain is built from TRBV14 and TRBJ2-3; 8 nucleotides line up with TRBD2. The CDR3 runs 17 residues. V shed 1 base and J 6 bases; nucleotides not matched to a gene: 12. Germline CDR1 is SGHDN and CDR2 is FVKESK. CDR3 residues: CASSQVWGSPGGDTQYF. The CDR3 DNA follows: TGTGCCAGCAGCCAAGTTTGGGGATCCCCGGGAGGGGATACGCAGTATTTT.

V is TRBV30 and J is TRBJ2-3, with D perhaps matching TRBD2 (6 bases). The length of the CDR3 is 19 residues. The germline V and J ends were trimmed by 2 bases and 0 bases, with 24 bases remaining between them. The V gene's germline CDR1 is GTSNPN and CDR2 SVGIG (reference sequence). CDR3 sequence: CAWSRYGPDGRLSTDTQYF. The CDR3 coding sequence is TGTGCCTGGAGTCGTTACGGTCCGGACGGGAGACTTAGCACAGATACGCAGTATTTT.

The gene calls are TRBV6-1 and TRBJ2-3; 9 bases line up with TRBD2. CDR3 size: 16 residues. The junction had 3 bases not matched to a gene; V was cut back by 0 bases and J by 2 bases. Germline V gene sequence: CDR1 MNHNS, CDR2 SASEGT. The CDR3 region is CASSEALAGFTDTQYF. As DNA, the CDR3 is TGTGCCAGCAGTGAAGCCCTAGCGGGGTTCACAGATACGCAGTATTTT.

The V and J genes are TRBV7-8 and TRBJ1-1, with TRBD1 identical over 7 bases. CDR3 size: 14 residues. Germline V lookup: CDR1 SGHVS, CDR2 FQNEAQ. V was pared by 4 bases and J by 5 bases, with 7 bases of the junction left unmatched. The DNA for the CDR3 is TGTGCCAGCAGCTCACAGGGGAGTCATACTGAAGCTTTCTTT. This gives the protein CASSSQGSHTEAFF.